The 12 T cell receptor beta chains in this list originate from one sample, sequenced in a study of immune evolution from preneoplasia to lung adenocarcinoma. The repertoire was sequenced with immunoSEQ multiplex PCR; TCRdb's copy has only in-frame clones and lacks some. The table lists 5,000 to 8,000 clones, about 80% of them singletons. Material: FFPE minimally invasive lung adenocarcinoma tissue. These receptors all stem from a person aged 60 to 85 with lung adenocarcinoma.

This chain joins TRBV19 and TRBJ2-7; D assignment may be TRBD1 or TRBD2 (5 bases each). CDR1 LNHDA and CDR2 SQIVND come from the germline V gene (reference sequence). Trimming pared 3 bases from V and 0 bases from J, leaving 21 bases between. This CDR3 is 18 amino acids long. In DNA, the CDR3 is TGTGCCAGTAGTATTAGAGGGGCCCAAACGCAGAGCTCCTACGAGCAGTACTTC. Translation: CASSIRGAQTQSSYEQYF. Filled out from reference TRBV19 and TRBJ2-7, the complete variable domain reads DGGITQSPKYLFRKEGQNVTLSCEQNLNHDAMYWYRQDPGQGLRLIYYSQIVNDFQKGDIAEGYSVSREKKESFPLTVTSAQKNPTAFYLCASSIRGAQTQSSYEQYFGPGTRLTVT.

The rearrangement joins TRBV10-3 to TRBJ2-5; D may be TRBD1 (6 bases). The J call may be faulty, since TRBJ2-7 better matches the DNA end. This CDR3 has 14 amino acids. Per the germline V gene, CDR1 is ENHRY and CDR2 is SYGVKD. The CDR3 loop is CAISDPGDSYEQYF. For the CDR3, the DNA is TGTGCCATCAGTGACCCAGGGGACTCCTACGAGCAGTACTTC.

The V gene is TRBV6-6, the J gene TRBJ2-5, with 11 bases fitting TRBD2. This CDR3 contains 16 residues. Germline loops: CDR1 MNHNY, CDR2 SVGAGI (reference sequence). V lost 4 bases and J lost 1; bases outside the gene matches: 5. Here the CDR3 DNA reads TGTGCCAGCAGTTCTGGACTAGCGGGTTTCCAAGAGACCCAGTACTTC. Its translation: CASSSGLAGFQETQYF.

CDR3 amino acids: CASSTRSSGVSYEQYF. CDR3 sequence (DNA): TGTGCCAGCAGTACCCGGTCTAGCGGGGTCTCCTACGAGCAGTACTTC. The V gene is TRBV27, the J gene TRBJ2-7, with 9 bases lining up with TRBD2. The ends lost 5 bases at V and 0 bases at J; junction bases unmatched: 8. The CDR3 consists of 16 residues. Germline V gene sequence: CDR1 MNHEY, CDR2 SMNVEV (reference sequence).

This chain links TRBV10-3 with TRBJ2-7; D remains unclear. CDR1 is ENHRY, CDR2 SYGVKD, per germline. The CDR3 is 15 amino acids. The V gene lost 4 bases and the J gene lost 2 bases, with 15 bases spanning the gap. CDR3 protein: CAISATTTFTYEQYF. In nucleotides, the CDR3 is TGTGCCATCAGTGCGACCACCACTTTTACCTACGAGCAGTACTTC.

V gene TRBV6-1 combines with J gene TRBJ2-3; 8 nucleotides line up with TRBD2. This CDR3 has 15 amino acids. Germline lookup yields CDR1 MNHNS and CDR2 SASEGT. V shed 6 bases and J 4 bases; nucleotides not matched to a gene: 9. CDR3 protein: CASSSTGGVSDTQYF. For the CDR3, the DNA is TGTGCCAGCAGCTCCACGGGAGGGGTCTCAGATACGCAGTATTTT.

The DNA for the CDR3 is TGTGCCAGCAGCGCGGGACCGGACACCGGGGAGCTGTTTTTT. It encodes CASSAGPDTGELFF. V usage is TRBV6-1 and J usage is TRBJ2-2; D perhaps matches TRBD2 (6 bases). CDR3 size: 14 residues. V was pared by 6 bases and J by 3 bases, with 11 bases between. Germline V CDR1 and CDR2: MNHNS, SASEGT.

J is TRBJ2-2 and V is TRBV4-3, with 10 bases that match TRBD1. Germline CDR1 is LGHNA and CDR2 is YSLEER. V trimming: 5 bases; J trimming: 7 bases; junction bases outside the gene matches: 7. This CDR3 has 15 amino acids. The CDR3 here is CASSARQGANGELFF. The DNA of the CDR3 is TGCGCCAGCAGCGCTCGACAGGGGGCGAACGGGGAGCTGTTTTTT.

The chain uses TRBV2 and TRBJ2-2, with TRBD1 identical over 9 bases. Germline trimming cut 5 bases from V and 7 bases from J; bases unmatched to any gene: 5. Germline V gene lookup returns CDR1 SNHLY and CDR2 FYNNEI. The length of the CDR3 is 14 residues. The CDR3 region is CASSLGQGYGELFF. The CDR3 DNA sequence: TGTGCCAGCAGTCTCGGACAGGGGTACGGGGAGCTGTTTTTT.

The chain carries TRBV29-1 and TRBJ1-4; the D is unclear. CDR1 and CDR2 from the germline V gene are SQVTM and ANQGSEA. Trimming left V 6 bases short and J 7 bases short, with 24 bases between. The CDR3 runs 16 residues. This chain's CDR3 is CSVGRVQAGSIEKLFF. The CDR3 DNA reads TGCAGCGTCGGACGGGTGCAGGCCGGTAGTATTGAAAAACTGTTTTTT. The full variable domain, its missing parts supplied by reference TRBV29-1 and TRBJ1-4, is SAVISQKPSRDICQRGTSLTIQCQVDSQVTMMFWYRQQPGQSLTLIATANQGSEATYESGFVIDKFPISRPNLTFSTLTVSNMSPEDSSIYLCSVGRVQAGSIEKLFFGSGTQLSVL.

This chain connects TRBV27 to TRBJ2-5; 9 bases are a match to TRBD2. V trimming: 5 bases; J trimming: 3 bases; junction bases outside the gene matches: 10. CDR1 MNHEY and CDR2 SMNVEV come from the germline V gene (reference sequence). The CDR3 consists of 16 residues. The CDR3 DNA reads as TGTGCCAGCAGTGAATTTGTGCGGGGGGGCAAAGAGACCCAGTACTTC. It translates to CASSEFVRGGKETQYF.

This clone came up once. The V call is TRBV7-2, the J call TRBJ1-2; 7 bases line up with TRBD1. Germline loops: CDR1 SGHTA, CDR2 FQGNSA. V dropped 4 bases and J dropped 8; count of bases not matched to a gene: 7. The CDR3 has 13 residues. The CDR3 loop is CASSSDRLKGYTF. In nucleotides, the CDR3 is TGTGCCAGCAGCTCGGACAGGTTAAAAGGCTACACCTTC.